One sample yielded the 17 T cell receptor beta chains listed below, sequenced in a study of blood T cells in healthy people across ages. A second PCR of about 7 to 11 cycles used a sample-barcoded 5' primer and a J-beta primer mix. TCRdb re-called the 5' RACE reads through MiXCR, storing one row per CDR3 protein. The data hold over a million distinct CDR3 sequences, with roughly a quarter observed a single time. This sample also appeared in a second study, on T cells of mothers and their children.

Sequencing input: blood. These receptors all stem from a girl aged 2 to 10 in good health.

The V gene is TRBV29-1, the J gene TRBJ1-2, with TRBD1 as a possible D gene (5 bases). V shed 1 base and J shed 4 bases, with 10 bases lying between them. Germline CDR1 and CDR2: SQVTM and ANQGSEA. The CDR3 is 13 amino acids. CDR3 protein: CSVEAGRPYGYTF. In DNA, the CDR3 is TGCAGCGTTGAAGCAGGGAGGCCCTATGGCTACACCTTC.

This clonotype came up a few times. V is TRBV20-1 and J is TRBJ1-2, with D perhaps matching TRBD1 (5 bases). The CDR3 runs 14 residues. The germline V and J ends were trimmed by 1 base and 4 bases, with 13 bases remaining between them. Germline V lookup: CDR1 DFQATT, CDR2 SNEGSKA (reference sequence). DNA of the CDR3: TGCAGTGCTAGAGTGGAGGGCAGGGTCTATGGCTACACCTTC. Its translation: CSARVEGRVYGYTF.

V and J are TRBV6-1 and TRBJ2-7; 12 bases are a match to TRBD2. The V gene end was trimmed by 3 bases and the J gene end by 0 bases; junction bases not matched to a gene: 3. CDR1 is MNHNS, CDR2 SASEGT, per germline. The CDR3 is made up of 16 amino acids. CDR3 loop: CASSDLGLAGSYEQYF. The CDR3 region has the DNA TGTGCCAGCAGTGACCTGGGACTAGCGGGCTCCTACGAGCAGTACTTC.

This clonotype was seen a few times. The junction departs from the called germline gene at one end, perhaps through a read error. The CDR3 reads CASSLDTNSNQPQHF. The CDR3 DNA sequence: TGTGCCAGCAGCTTAGACACGAACAGCAATCAGCCCCAGCATTTT. The chain couples TRBV12-3 or TRBV12-4 to TRBJ1-5; D is unclear. The CDR3 runs 15 residues.

The chain links TRBV2 to TRBJ2-5, with D perhaps TRBD1 or TRBD2 (5 bases each). The J call may be faulty, since TRBJ2-1 better matches the DNA end. The CDR3 covers 13 residues. CDR1 and CDR2 from the germline V gene are SNHLY and FYNNEI. This chain's CDR3 is CASIRVGGNEQFF. CDR3 sequence (DNA): TGTGCCAGCATCAGGGTTGGAGGAAATGAGCAGTTCTTC.

The chain couples TRBV4-2 to TRBJ2-3, with D unclear. Germline lookup yields CDR1 LGHNA and CDR2 YNFKEQ. V was shortened by 0 bases and J by 0 bases, with 7 bases between the two germline ends. The CDR3 is 15 amino acids. The CDR3 protein is CASSQDRPSTDTQYF. The CDR3 DNA follows: TGTGCCAGCAGCCAAGATCGACCGAGCACAGATACGCAGTATTTT.

The J gene is TRBJ1-1, the V gene TRBV6-2 or TRBV6-3; the D is unclear. The CDR3 consists of 14 residues. Per germline, CDR1 MNHEY and CDR2 SVGEGT. The V end lost 2 bases, the J end lost 4 bases, and 11 bases lay between the germline ends. The CDR3 loop reads CASSYVSEGTEAFF. The DNA of the CDR3 is TGTGCCAGCAGTTACGTGTCTGAGGGCACTGAAGCTTTCTTT.

The V and J genes are TRBV2 and TRBJ2-5; 15 bases align to TRBD2. The CDR3 length is 16 residues. Trimming took 8 bases from V and 5 from J; bases not matched to a gene: 9. Germline assignment: CDR1 SNHLY and CDR2 FYNNEI. The CDR3 region has the DNA TGTGCCAGCCGTCTATGGACTAGCGGGGGGGCGGAGACCCAGTACTTC. Residues: CASRLWTSGGAETQYF.

This chain joins TRBV2 and TRBJ2-7; D is possibly TRBD1 (6 bases). Germline V gene data show CDR1 as SNHLY and CDR2 as FYNNEI. Between the trimmed V and J ends, which lost 6 bases and 9 bases, there was a span of 12 bases. This CDR3 has 11 residues. The CDR3 here is CASRAGAGQYF. DNA for the CDR3: TGTGCCAGCAGAGCAGGGGCCGGGCAGTACTTC.

This clonotype was seen ten or more times. The gene calls are TRBV27 and TRBJ2-1; possibly TRBD2 for D (6 bases). The CDR3 is made up of 16 amino acids. In germline, CDR1 is MNHEY, CDR2 SMNVEV (reference sequence). Trimming pared 5 bases from V and 3 bases from J, leaving 17 bases between. The CDR3 DNA sequence: TGTGCCAGCAGTCGGGCGGGGACTGTCCTCTACAATGAGCAGTTCTTC. Translation gives CASSRAGTVLYNEQFF.

The chain uses TRBV20-1 and TRBJ2-7; D is undetermined. The CDR3 sequence is 14 residues long. V gave up 1 base and J gave up 0 bases, with 10 bases separating them. The germline V gene encodes CDR1 DFQATT and CDR2 SNEGSKA (reference sequence). This CDR3 reads CSARAQQPSYEQYF. CDR3 nucleotide sequence: TGCAGTGCTAGAGCCCAACAGCCCTCCTACGAGCAGTACTTC.

A few counts support this clonotype. This sequence joins TRBV4-3 and TRBJ2-3; 12 bases fit TRBD2. The CDR3 extends over 18 amino acids. V dropped 1 base and J dropped 2; count of bases not matched to a gene: 7. Per the germline V gene, CDR1 is LGHNA and CDR2 is YSLEER. CDR3 sequence (DNA): TGCGCCAGCAGCCAAGGACTAGCGGGGGACAGTCACACAGATACGCAGTATTTT. It specifies CASSQGLAGDSHTDTQYF.

The chain has TRBV11-2 and TRBJ2-3; a weak D match, TRBD1 (7 bases). The V and J ends lost 4 bases and 0 bases respectively, with 17 bases between them. The length of the CDR3 is 17 residues. The germline V gene encodes CDR1 SGHAT and CDR2 FQNNGV. The DNA for the CDR3 is TGTGCCAGCAGCTCGAGGGGGCTAGCGTCTAGCACAGATACGCAGTATTTT. Translation gives CASSSRGLASSTDTQYF.

There are a few counts of this clonotype. The rearrangement links TRBV13 to TRBJ1-1; D gene unclear. CDR3 length equals 15 residues. V dropped 5 bases and J dropped 2 bases, with 15 bases sitting between them. Looked up from germline, CDR1 is PRHDT and CDR2 is FYEKMQ (reference sequence). The CDR3 bases are TGTGCCAGCAGCCCTTCGGACGGAAAAAACACTGAAGCTTTCTTT. It specifies CASSPSDGKNTEAFF.

The genes are TRBV6-5 and TRBJ1-1, with no clear D. Germline V lookup: CDR1 MNHEY, CDR2 SVGAGI. CDR3 length: 13 amino acids. Trimming took 5 bases from V and 4 from J, leaving 11 bases between them. The CDR3 nucleotides are TGTGCCAGCAGTGAGACATTGGGCACTGAAGCTTTCTTT. Translating gives CASSETLGTEAFF.

The rearrangement links TRBV7-2 to TRBJ2-7; 10 bases match TRBD2. This CDR3 comprises 13 residues. With 6 bases clipped from V and 4 bases from J, the junction kept 3 bases outside the gene matches. Germline V gene lookup returns CDR1 SGHTA and CDR2 FQGNSA. The CDR3 region is CASRLAGQYEQYF. In DNA, the CDR3 is TGTGCCAGCAGACTAGCGGGGCAATACGAGCAGTACTTC.

This chain connects TRBV9 to TRBJ2-2; tentative D call: TRBD2 (5 bases). The CDR3 sequence is 14 residues long. Germline loops: CDR1 SGDLS, CDR2 YYNGEE. V dropped 4 bases and J dropped 3 bases, with 10 bases sitting between them. The CDR3 sequence: CASSPFGDTGELFF. The CDR3 DNA reads TGTGCCAGCAGCCCCTTCGGGGACACCGGGGAGCTGTTTTTT.